Listed here is a single T cell receptor beta chain. No cognate antigen has been identified for it. Base qualities are not provided; no much larger clone lies one nucleotide away. V trim: 4 bases; J trim: 8 bases; unmatched bases: 10. CDR1 MNHNY and CDR2 SVGAGI were looked up in the germline V gene (reference sequence). From its cysteine to its phenylalanine, the CDR3 spans 15 amino acids. The only DNA kept is the CDR3, 45 bases in frame from the first base. The study evaluated CTLA-4 blockade (ipilimumab) given together with focal radiation therapy in patients who had chemo-refractory metastatic non-small-cell lung cancer. The data were obtained in a study of radiotherapy plus CTLA-4 blockade in lung cancer (dated by TCRdb to 2017 to 2018). About the investigation overall: Among enrolled patients, roughly 17% had an objective response and 30% to 40% reached disease control. Broad study findings and their caveats: Increased serum interferon-beta after radiation, together with early dynamic changes in blood T cell clones, were reported to be the strongest predictors of response. After treatment with radiotherapy and ipilimumab, TCR clones that originated in tumors expanded in peripheral blood.

Library prep was done by the immunoSEQ multiplex PCR assay. Drawn from immuneACCESS, this table holds only the in-frame rearrangements with V and J called that TCRdb kept. Clones are partly lost; checked studies trace under half to an unresolved V gene and leave the rest unexplained. A total of roughly 59,000 clones appear in this sample, 70% to 80% of them only once. Approximately 8.3% of the sample is held by the ten biggest clonotypes. The specimen was peripheral blood, collected from a patient treated with radiotherapy plus ipilimumab. The chain is encoded by TRBV6-6 joined to TRBJ1-4; 7 of the junction bases match TRBD1. The source is a human donor with non-small cell lung cancer whose response to radiotherapy plus ipilimumab could not be evaluated. At the DNA level, the sequence is TGTGCCAGCAGTTCCGGACAGGCGAGATGGGAAAAACTGTTTTTT. Its coded protein is CASSSGQARWEKLFF.